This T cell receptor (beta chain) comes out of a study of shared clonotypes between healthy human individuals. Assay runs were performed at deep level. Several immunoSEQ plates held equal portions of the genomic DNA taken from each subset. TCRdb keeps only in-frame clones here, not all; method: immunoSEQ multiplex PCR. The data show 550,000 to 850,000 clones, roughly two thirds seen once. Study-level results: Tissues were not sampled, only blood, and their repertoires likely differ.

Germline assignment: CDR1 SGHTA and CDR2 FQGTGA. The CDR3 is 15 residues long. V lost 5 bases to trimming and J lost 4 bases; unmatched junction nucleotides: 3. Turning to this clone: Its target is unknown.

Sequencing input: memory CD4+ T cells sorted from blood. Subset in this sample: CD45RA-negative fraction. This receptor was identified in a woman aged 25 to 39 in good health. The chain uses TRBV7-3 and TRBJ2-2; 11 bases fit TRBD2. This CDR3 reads CASSTGLAGTGELFF. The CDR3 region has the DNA TGTGCCAGCAGCACCGGACTAGCGGGCACCGGGGAGCTGTTTTTT.